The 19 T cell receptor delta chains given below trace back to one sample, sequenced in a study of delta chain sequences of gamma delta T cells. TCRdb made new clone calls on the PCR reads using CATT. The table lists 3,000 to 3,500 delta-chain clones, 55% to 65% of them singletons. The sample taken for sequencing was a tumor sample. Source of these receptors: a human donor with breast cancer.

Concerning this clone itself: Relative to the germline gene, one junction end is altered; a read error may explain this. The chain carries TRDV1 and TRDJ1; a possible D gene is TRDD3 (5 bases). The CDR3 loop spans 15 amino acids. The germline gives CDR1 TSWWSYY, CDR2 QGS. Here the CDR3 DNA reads TGTGCTCGTGGTGACTATGGAGGACTGGTCCATAAAATCATCTTT. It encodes CARGDYGGLVHKIIF.

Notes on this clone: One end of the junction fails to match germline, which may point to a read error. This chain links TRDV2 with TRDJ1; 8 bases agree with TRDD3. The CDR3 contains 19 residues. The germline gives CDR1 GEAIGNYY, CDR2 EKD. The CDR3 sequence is CACDTVHFGGGFFPDLLFF. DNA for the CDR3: TGTGCCTGTGACACCGTTCACTTTGGTGGGGGATTCTTTCCTGATCTACTCTTTTTT.

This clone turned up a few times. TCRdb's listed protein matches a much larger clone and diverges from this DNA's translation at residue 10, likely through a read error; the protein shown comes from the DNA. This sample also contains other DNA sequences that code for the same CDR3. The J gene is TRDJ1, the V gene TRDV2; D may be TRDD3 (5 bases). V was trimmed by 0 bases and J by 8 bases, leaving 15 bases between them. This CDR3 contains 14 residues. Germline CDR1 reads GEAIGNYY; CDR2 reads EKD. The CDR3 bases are TGTGCCTGTGACACCGTTGTTCAGGGATTAAAACTCATCTTT. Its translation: CACDTVVQGLKLIF.

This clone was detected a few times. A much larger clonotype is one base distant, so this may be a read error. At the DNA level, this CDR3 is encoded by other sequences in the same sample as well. CDR3 loop: CACDPLGDNTDKLIF. The CDR3 DNA sequence: TGCGCCTGTGACCCCCTGGGGGACAACACCGATAAACTCATCTTT. The rearrangement links TRDV2 to TRDJ1; 8 nucleotides match TRDD3. The CDR3 is made up of 15 amino acids. Germline assignment: CDR1 GEAIGNYY and CDR2 EKD.

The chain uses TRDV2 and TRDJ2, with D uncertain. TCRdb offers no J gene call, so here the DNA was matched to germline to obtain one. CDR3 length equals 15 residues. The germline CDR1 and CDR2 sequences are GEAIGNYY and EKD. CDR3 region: CSFVPVADPTDKLFF. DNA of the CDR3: TGTTCCTTTGTCCCAGTGGCGGACCCCACAGATAAACTCTTCTTT.

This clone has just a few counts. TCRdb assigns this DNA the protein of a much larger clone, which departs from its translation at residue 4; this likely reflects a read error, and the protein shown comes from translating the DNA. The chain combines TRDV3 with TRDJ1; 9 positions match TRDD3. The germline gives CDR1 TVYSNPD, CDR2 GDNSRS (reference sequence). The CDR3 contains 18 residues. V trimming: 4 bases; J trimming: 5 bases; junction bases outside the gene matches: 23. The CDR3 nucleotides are TGTGCCTGCATGCCCGAGACCCTAATTACTGGGGGAGAGGATAAACTCATCTTT. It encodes CACMPETLITGGEDKLIF.

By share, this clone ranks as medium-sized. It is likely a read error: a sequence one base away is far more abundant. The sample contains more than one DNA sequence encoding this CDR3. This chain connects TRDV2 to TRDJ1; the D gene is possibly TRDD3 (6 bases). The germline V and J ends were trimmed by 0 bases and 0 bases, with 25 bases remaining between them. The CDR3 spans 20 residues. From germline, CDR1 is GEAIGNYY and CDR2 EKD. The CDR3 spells CACDTVSREGDRPYTDKLIF. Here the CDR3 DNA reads TGTGCCTGTGACACCGTGTCAAGAGAGGGGGACCGACCTTACACCGATAAACTCATCTTT.

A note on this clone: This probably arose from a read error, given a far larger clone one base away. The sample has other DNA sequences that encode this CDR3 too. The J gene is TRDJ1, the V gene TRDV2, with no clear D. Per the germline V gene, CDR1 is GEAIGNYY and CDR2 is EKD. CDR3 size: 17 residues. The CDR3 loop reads CACDSSTPRLNTDKLIF. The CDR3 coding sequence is TGTGCCTGTGACTCATCCACACCCCGCTTGAACACAGATAAACTCATCTTT.

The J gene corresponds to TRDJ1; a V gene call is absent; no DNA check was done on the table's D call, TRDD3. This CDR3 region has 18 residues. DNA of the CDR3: TGTTCTTATGACACTTCGTGTGATCGAACGGAGGACACCAAGAAACTCATCTTT. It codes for CSYDTSCDRTEDTKKLIF.

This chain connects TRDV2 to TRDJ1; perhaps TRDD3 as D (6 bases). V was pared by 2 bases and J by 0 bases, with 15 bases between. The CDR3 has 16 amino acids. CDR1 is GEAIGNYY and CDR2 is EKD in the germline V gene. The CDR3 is CACDKGGDSHTDKLIF. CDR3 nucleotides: TGTGCCTGTGACAAAGGGGGGGACTCGCACACCGATAAACTCATCTTT.

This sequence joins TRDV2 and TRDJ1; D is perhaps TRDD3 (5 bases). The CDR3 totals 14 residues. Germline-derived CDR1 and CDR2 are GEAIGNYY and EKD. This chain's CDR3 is CATMGHIVTDKLIF. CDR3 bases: TGTGCTACGATGGGGCACATCGTGACCGATAAACTCATCTTT.

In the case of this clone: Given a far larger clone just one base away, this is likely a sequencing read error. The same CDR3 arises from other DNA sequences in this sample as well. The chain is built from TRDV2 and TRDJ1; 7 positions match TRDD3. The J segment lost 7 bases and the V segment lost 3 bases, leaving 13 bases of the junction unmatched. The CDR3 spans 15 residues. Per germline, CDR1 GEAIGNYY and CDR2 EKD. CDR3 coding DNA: TGTGCCTGTGACGAAGTCACTGGGGATAAAGGTAAACTCATCTTT. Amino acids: CACDEVTGDKGKLIF.

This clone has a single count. The CDR3 region is CARDTHGSGVDCTDKLIF. CDR3 bases: TGTGCCCGCGACACGCACGGCTCGGGGGTTGATTGTACCGATAAACTCATCTTT. J is TRDJ1 and V is TRDV2, with D tentatively TRDD3 (5 bases). V was cut by 9 bases and J by 2 bases, with 30 bases left in between. The CDR3 runs 18 residues. Germline CDR1 is GEAIGNYY and CDR2 is EKD.

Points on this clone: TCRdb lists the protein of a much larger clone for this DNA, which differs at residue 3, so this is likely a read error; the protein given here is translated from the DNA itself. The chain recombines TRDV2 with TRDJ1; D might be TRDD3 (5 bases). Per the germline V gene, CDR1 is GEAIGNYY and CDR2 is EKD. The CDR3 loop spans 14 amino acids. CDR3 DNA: TGTGCCTTTGACACCGTTGTTCAGGGATTTAAACTCATCTTT. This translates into CAFDTVVQGFKLIF.

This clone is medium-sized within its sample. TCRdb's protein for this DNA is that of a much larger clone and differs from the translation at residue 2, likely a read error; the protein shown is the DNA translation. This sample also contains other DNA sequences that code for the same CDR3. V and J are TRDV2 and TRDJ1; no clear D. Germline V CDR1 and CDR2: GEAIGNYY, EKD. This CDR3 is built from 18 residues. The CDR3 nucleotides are TGTTCCTGTGACACTTTGCTTGATCGATCGGAGTACACCGATAAACTCATCTTT. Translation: CSCDTLLDRSEYTDKLIF.

The DNA for the CDR3 is TGTGCATGTAACGCTTTGGTTAGCGCCGATAAACTCATCTTT. It specifies CACNALVSADKLIF. The chain uses TRDV2 and TRDJ1; D call uncertain. Germline V gives CDR1 GEAIGNYY, CDR2 EKD. The CDR3 spans 14 residues.

The CDR3 reads CACDPVGDTSDKLIF. For the CDR3, the DNA is TGTGCCTGTGACCCAGTGGGGGATACTTCCGATAAACTCATCTTT. This chain uses TRDV2 with TRDJ1; 10 bases line up with TRDD3. This CDR3 has 15 amino acids. Unmatched junction bases numbered 6, after V lost 3 bases and J lost 3 bases. CDR1 and CDR2 from the germline V gene are GEAIGNYY and EKD.

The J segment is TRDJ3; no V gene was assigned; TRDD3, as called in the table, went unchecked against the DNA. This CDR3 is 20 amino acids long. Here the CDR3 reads CAGSPATTSGDLWDTRQMFF. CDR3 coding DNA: TGTGCGGGAAGCCCCGCCACTACCTCGGGGGATCTGTGGGACACCCGACAGATGTTTTTC.

The CDR3 bases are TGTGCCTGTGACAACGCGACAAGGGAGGAGGACCGACCGTACACCGATAAACTCATCTTT. Residues: CACDNATREEDRPYTDKLIF. This sequence joins TRDV2 and TRDJ1, with no clear D. The CDR3 covers 20 residues. Looked up from germline, CDR1 is GEAIGNYY and CDR2 is EKD. V dropped 2 bases and J dropped 0 bases, with 27 bases sitting between them.